The 14 T cell receptor beta chains in this list originate from one sample, sequenced in a study of blood T cell repertoires in COVID-19. This table comes from immunoSEQ multiplex PCR, and its TCRdb copy is limited to in-frame clones, with some not included. The sample includes approximately 280,000 clones, around 90% seen only once; the top ten take 1.7%. Sequencing used PBMCs or T cells enriched from blood (not recorded which). The receptors originated from a young woman with acute COVID-19.

The V call is TRBV12-5, the J call TRBJ2-7; D is perhaps TRBD1 (6 bases). The CDR3 extends over 16 amino acids. The germline V and J ends were trimmed by 0 bases and 3 bases, with 15 bases remaining between them. Germline V lookup: CDR1 LGHNT, CDR2 FRNRAP. The CDR3 bases are TGTGCTAGTGGTTTGGTTATAAGGACAGACAACTACGAGCAGTACTTC. Translating it yields CASGLVIRTDNYEQYF.

The chain is built from TRBV6-5 and TRBJ2-7, with a tentative D call TRBD2 (6 bases). The CDR3 sequence is 15 residues long. Germline V gives CDR1 MNHEY, CDR2 SVGAGI. The V end lost 2 bases, the J end lost 3 bases, and 14 bases lay between the germline ends. Here the CDR3 reads CASSYRGLNNYEQYF. CDR3 DNA: TGTGCCAGCAGTTACCGGGGACTCAATAACTACGAGCAGTACTTC.

V is TRBV7-3 and J is TRBJ2-2, with D possibly matching TRBD1 (5 bases). The V end was cut by 8 bases, the J end by 4 bases, with 11 bases between. This CDR3 is 13 amino acids long. CDR1 SGHTA and CDR2 FQGTGA come from the germline V gene. CDR3 region: CASGRGVTGELFF. In DNA, the CDR3 is TGTGCCAGCGGTAGGGGTGTCACCGGGGAGCTGTTTTTT.

The rearrangement uses TRBV3-1 (or the pseudogene TRBV3-2) and TRBJ1-2, with 8 bases fitting TRBD1. V lost 2 bases, J lost 4 bases, and 6 bases stayed unmatched. The CDR3 extends over 15 amino acids. Germline CDR1 and CDR2: LGHDT and YNNKEL (reference sequence). The CDR3 sequence: CASSQRAGGGYGYTF. The CDR3 nucleotides are TGTGCCAGCAGCCAACGGGCAGGGGGCGGCTATGGCTACACCTTC.

This clone came up a few times. This rearrangement joins TRBV18 to TRBJ1-1; TRBD1 aligns across 10 bases. This CDR3 spans 15 amino acids. Germline CDR1 KGHSH, CDR2 LQKENI. V trimming: 5 bases; J trimming: 5 bases; junction bases outside the gene matches: 8. CDR3 loop: CASSALDRGGTEAFF. The CDR3 region has the DNA TGTGCCAGCTCAGCATTGGACAGGGGGGGGACTGAAGCTTTCTTT.

The chain combines TRBV28 with TRBJ1-2, with D uncertain. Trimming took off 4 bases at V and 6 bases at J, with 15 bases between the two ends. CDR1 is MDHEN and CDR2 is SYDVKM in the germline V gene. CDR3 length equals 14 residues. CDR3 DNA: TGTGCCAGCAGTTCCGGAGCCTCCGTTCATGGCTACACCTTC. Translated: CASSSGASVHGYTF.

The J gene is TRBJ2-7, the V gene TRBV18, with 8 bases lining up with TRBD1. CDR3 size: 18 residues. CDR1 is KGHSH and CDR2 is LQKENI in the germline V gene. The ends lost 1 base at V and 3 bases at J; junction bases unmatched: 14. The CDR3 DNA reads as TGTGCCAGCTCACCACTCGCCGGCGGTGGACAGGGAGTCTACGAGCAGTACTTC. Its protein product is CASSPLAGGGQGVYEQYF.

The sample holds one count of this clone. The CDR3: CASYRREISTDTQYF. The CDR3 coding sequence is TGTGCCAGCTACCGGAGAGAGATTAGCACAGATACGCAGTATTTT. The J gene is TRBJ2-3, the V gene TRBV7-9; D gene ambiguous. This CDR3 is 15 amino acids long. The V gene lost 8 bases and the J gene lost 0 bases, with 15 bases spanning the gap. Germline V gene lookup returns CDR1 SEHNR and CDR2 FQNEAQ (reference sequence).

The V gene is TRBV5-5, the J gene TRBJ1-6; a possible D gene is TRBD1 (6 bases). The V and J ends lost 4 bases and 6 bases respectively, with 14 bases between them. Per germline, CDR1 SGHKS and CDR2 YYEKEE (reference sequence). The CDR3 spans 15 residues. As DNA, the CDR3 is TGTGCCAGCAGCGAAACGGACAGAGTTAATTCACCCCTCCACTTT. Protein sequence: CASSETDRVNSPLHF. The entire variable domain, with the rest obtained from reference TRBV5-5 and TRBJ1-6, is as follows: DAGVTQSPTHLIKTRGQQVTLRCSPISGHKSVSWYQQVLGQGPQFIFQYYEKEERGRGNFPDRFSARQFPNYSSELNVNALLLGDSALYLCASSETDRVNSPLHFGNGTRLTVT.

This CDR3 reads CASSLGGTGYEQYF. DNA for the CDR3: TGTGCCAGCAGCTTAGGGGGGACAGGTTACGAGCAGTACTTC. The chain joins TRBV11-2 to TRBJ2-7; TRBD1 agrees at 8 bases. V trimming: 1 base; J trimming: 4 bases; junction bases outside the gene matches: 3. Germline-derived CDR1 and CDR2 are SGHAT and FQNNGV. This CDR3 is 14 amino acids long.

The V call is TRBV3-1 (or the pseudogene TRBV3-2), the J call TRBJ2-1; 14 bases are shared with TRBD2. The CDR3 totals 18 residues. V was pared by 4 bases and J by 9 bases, with 14 bases of the junction left unmatched. Germline CDR1 and CDR2: LGHDT and YNNKEL (reference sequence). In DNA form, the CDR3 reads TGTGCCAGCAGCCTGGGACTAGCGGGAGATTGGGGAGGCGGTGAGCAGTTCTTC. Translation gives CASSLGLAGDWGGGEQFF.

The chain has TRBV5-1 and TRBJ2-3; 8 bases align to TRBD1. Trimming cost V 0 bases and J 4 bases; bases outside gene matches: 4. The CDR3 is 15 amino acids. CDR1 is SGHRS and CDR2 is YFSETQ in the germline V gene. CDR3 DNA sequence: TGCGCCAGCAGCTTGGGTGGACAGGGCGCAGATACGCAGTATTTT. Its protein product is CASSLGGQGADTQYF.

V gene TRBV9 combines with J gene TRBJ1-2; no clear D. The CDR3 extends over 13 amino acids. The ends were cut back, 0 bases at V and 4 bases at J, with 7 bases in the middle. Germline V gene sequence: CDR1 SGDLS, CDR2 YYNGEE. CDR3 loop: CASSVVAGYGYTF. The CDR3 nucleotides are TGTGCCAGCAGCGTAGTCGCAGGCTATGGCTACACCTTC.

This clone was picked up a small number of times. The gene calls are TRBV7-2 and TRBJ2-1; no definite D call. The CDR3 has 16 residues. Germline V gene data show CDR1 as SGHTA and CDR2 as FQGNSA. The V end lost 0 bases, the J end lost 0 bases, and 9 bases lay between the germline ends. The CDR3 reads CASSLAKTSSYNEQFF. For the CDR3, the DNA is TGTGCCAGCAGCTTAGCAAAAACCAGCTCCTACAATGAGCAGTTCTTC.